This T cell receptor beta chain was obtained from a study of T cell responses to AZD1222 COVID-19 vaccine. Study information: Second doses were pooled across both intervals (about 4 or about 12 weeks). Broader study findings: The study sampled repertoires only after the peak T cell response. The span of vaccine-associated CD4 TCRs extended across spike, with dominance at 160-218 and 743-854. White British ancestry dominated among donors, who included more females, and clonal diversity was possibly underestimated.

The data were produced by immunoSEQ multiplex PCR, yet TCRdb's version contains in-frame clones alone and is incomplete. The sample consists of more than 100,000 clones, approximately 88% of them appearing once. The germline V gene has CDR1 MNHEY and CDR2 SMNVEV (reference sequence). The CDR3 extends over 13 amino acids. The ends lost 0 bases at V and 11 bases at J; junction bases unmatched: 6. A note on this clone: What it binds is not known.

This receptor was identified in an adult in good health. Sample: peripheral blood, taken on day 0 of AZD1222 vaccination. J is TRBJ1-1 and V is TRBV27; 7 bases are shared with TRBD1. CDR3 nucleotides: TGTGCCAGCAGTTTATCGATTCCGGACAGGGCTTTCTTT. Protein: CASSLSIPDRAFF.